One sample yielded the 31 T cell receptor beta chains listed below, sequenced in a study of T-cell memory formation after mild COVID-19. TCRdb independently ran MiXCR on the 5' RACE reads; one entry per CDR3 protein. The top ten hold 41% of the sample, which has 110,000 or so distinct CDR3 sequences, around a fifth seen once. The sample taken for sequencing was PBMCs or a T cell subset sorted from them (not recorded which). The receptor set was obtained from a man aged 18 to 30 who had mild COVID-19 (a few samples of this study predate the infection). Cell type and time point are not known.

V and J are TRBV12-3 or TRBV12-4 and TRBJ2-7, with D possibly being TRBD2 (5 bases). The CDR3 length is 12 residues. The germline V and J ends were trimmed by 4 bases and 7 bases, with 11 bases remaining between them. The CDR3: CASSSGFGEQYV. DNA for the CDR3: TGTGCCAGCAGTTCGGGGTTTGGGGAGCAGTACGTC.

The chain is built from TRBV5-1 and TRBJ2-3; 11 bases agree with TRBD1. The CDR3 totals 16 residues. J lost 5 bases, V lost 8 bases, and 13 bases had no gene match. CDR1 and CDR2 from the germline V gene are SGHRS and YFSETQ. CDR3 region: CARGQGEIVMGDTQYF. Here the CDR3 DNA reads TGCGCCAGGGGACAGGGGGAGATTGTGATGGGAGATACGCAGTATTTT.

In this sample, this clonotype turned up a few times. This rearrangement joins TRBV4-1 to TRBJ2-3, with TRBD2 matching over 11 bases. J was trimmed by 2 bases and V by 5 bases; bases with no gene match: 6. This CDR3 has 16 residues. CDR1 is MGHRA, CDR2 YSYEKL, per germline. The CDR3 sequence: CASSSLAGGDTDTQYF. CDR3 sequence (DNA): TGCGCCAGCAGCAGTCTAGCGGGGGGTGACACAGATACGCAGTATTTT.

Only a few counts were recorded for this clonotype. V is TRBV6-6 and J is TRBJ1-3, with TRBD1 matching over 7 bases. Trimming took 7 bases from V and 2 from J; bases not matched to a gene: 8. Germline V gives CDR1 MNHNY, CDR2 SVGAGI (reference sequence). CDR3 length: 15 amino acids. This CDR3 reads CASTPGGFAGNTIYF. DNA for the CDR3: TGTGCCAGCACCCCAGGGGGGTTTGCTGGAAACACCATATATTTT.

V gene TRBV29-1 combines with J gene TRBJ2-1; 10 bases match TRBD2. Germline lookup yields CDR1 SQVTM and CDR2 ANQGSEA. CDR3 length equals 12 residues. The ends lost 6 bases at V and 8 bases at J; junction bases unmatched: 4. The CDR3 protein is CSVSSGGYEQFF. CDR3 bases: TGCAGCGTCTCTAGCGGGGGCTATGAGCAGTTCTTC.

The chain has TRBV6-5 and TRBJ1-1, with 8 bases that match TRBD1. The CDR3 has 14 amino acids. The V gene end was trimmed by 4 bases and the J gene end by 7 bases; junction bases not matched to a gene: 8. Germline V gives CDR1 MNHEY, CDR2 SVGAGI. This CDR3 is CASSFPDRGGEAFF. CDR3 bases: TGTGCCAGCAGTTTCCCCGACAGGGGAGGTGAAGCTTTCTTT.

Only a few counts were recorded for this clonotype. The V and J genes are TRBV15 and TRBJ1-1; D remains unclear. Germline loops: CDR1 LNHNV, CDR2 YYDKDF (reference sequence). This CDR3 has 14 amino acids. V lost 0 bases, J lost 3 bases, and 8 bases lay in between. In DNA form, the CDR3 reads TGTGCCACCAGCAGAGAGCGGTCAGACACTGAAGCTTTCTTT. Its translation: CATSRERSDTEAFF. Complete variable domain (other parts from reference TRBV15 and TRBJ1-1): DAMVIQNPRYQVTQFGKPVTLSCSQTLNHNVMYWYQQKSSQAPKLLFHYYDKDFNNEADTPDNFQSRRPNTSFCFLDIRSPGLGDTAMYLCATSRERSDTEAFFGQGTRLTVV.

The chain combines TRBV13 with TRBJ2-3; 9 nucleotides match TRBD2. Germline-derived CDR1 and CDR2 are PRHDT and FYEKMQ (reference sequence). This CDR3 is built from 16 residues. V lost 1 base to trimming and J lost 6 bases; unmatched junction nucleotides: 8. CDR3: CASSLEGVLAGDTQYF. In DNA, the CDR3 is TGTGCCAGCAGCTTAGAGGGGGTGCTAGCGGGGGATACGCAGTATTTT.

This clonotype was picked up many times. The chain combines TRBV28 with TRBJ2-7; a possible D gene is TRBD2 (6 bases). Between the trimmed V and J ends, which lost 11 bases and 2 bases, there was a span of 19 bases. The CDR3 covers 14 residues. CDR1 is MDHEN, CDR2 SYDVKM, per germline. The CDR3 sequence: CALREQIVTYEQYV. CDR3 coding DNA: TGTGCCCTCCGGGAGCAGATTGTGACCTACGAGCAGTACGTC.

The CDR3 is CASSVGLAGAPGEEQYF. CDR3 nucleotides: TGTGCCAGCAGCGTGGGGCTAGCGGGGGCGCCGGGGGAGGAGCAGTACTTC. The chain is built from TRBV9 and TRBJ2-7, with TRBD2 matching over 10 bases. With V trimmed by 2 bases and J by 7 bases, 15 bases remained unmatched. Germline loops: CDR1 SGDLS, CDR2 YYNGEE. There are 17 residues in the CDR3. The full variable domain, rest sourced from reference TRBV9 and TRBJ2-7, is DSGVTQTPKHLITATGQRVTLRCSPRSGDLSVYWYQQSLDQGLQFLIQYYNGEERAKGNILERFSAQQFPDLHSELNLSSLELGDSALYFCASSVGLAGAPGEEQYFGPGTRLTVT.

The rearrangement links TRBV10-3 to TRBJ2-3; the D is unclear. V lost 0 bases to trimming and J lost 3 bases, with 10 bases between them. This CDR3 has 15 amino acids. Per germline, CDR1 ENHRY and CDR2 SYGVKD. CDR3 in DNA: TGTGCCATCAGTGAGTCGGGTAGCCTGACAGATACGCAGTATTTT. It codes for CAISESGSLTDTQYF.

This clonotype was picked up a small number of times. The rearrangement uses TRBV14 and TRBJ2-3, with no clear D. V lost 0 bases, J lost 6 bases, and 7 bases lay in between. The CDR3 length is 13 residues. Germline values: CDR1 SGHDN, CDR2 FVKESK. The CDR3 spells CASSQDRRDTQYF. CDR3 DNA sequence: TGTGCCAGCAGCCAAGATCGCAGGGATACGCAGTATTTT.

This clonotype was found a few times. J is TRBJ2-5 and V is TRBV7-9; either TRBD1 or TRBD2 may fit D (5 bases each). The CDR3 is 14 amino acids. Germline CDR1 SEHNR, CDR2 FQNEAQ (reference sequence). Trimming pared 5 bases from V and 4 bases from J, leaving 14 bases between. The chain's CDR3 is CASSRWDDGETQYF. The CDR3, as DNA: TGTGCCAGCAGCCGCTGGGACGATGGAGAGACCCAGTACTTC. Based on the CDR3 plus reference TRBV7-9 and TRBJ2-5, the full variable domain is DTGVSQNPRHKITKRGQNVTFRCDPISEHNRLYWYRQTLGQGPEFLTYFQNEAQLEKSRLLSDRFSAERPKGSFSTLEIQRTEQGDSAMYLCASSRWDDGETQYFGPGTRLLVL.

The sample holds a few counts of this clonotype. The J gene is TRBJ1-3, the V gene TRBV29-1, with TRBD1 matching over 8 bases. The trim removed 8 bases at V and 2 bases at J, leaving 5 bases unmatched. The germline V gene encodes CDR1 SQVTM and CDR2 ANQGSEA. The CDR3 contains 13 residues. In DNA form, the CDR3 reads TGCAGCTTTCGGACAGGGACTGGAAACACCATATATTTT. This encodes CSFRTGTGNTIYF.

This clonotype was observed a handful of times. This chain links TRBV7-2 with TRBJ1-1, with D possibly matching TRBD1 (5 bases). The ends were cut back, 3 bases at V and 1 base at J, with 9 bases in the middle. This CDR3 region has 14 residues. Germline V lookup: CDR1 SGHTA, CDR2 FQGNSA. CDR3 sequence reads: CASSFATANTEAFF. Written as DNA, the CDR3 is TGTGCCAGCAGCTTCGCGACAGCGAACACTGAAGCTTTCTTT.

This chain connects TRBV12-3 or TRBV12-4 to TRBJ2-1; tentative D call: TRBD2 (6 bases). V shed 4 bases and J shed 4 bases, with 11 bases lying between them. The CDR3 sequence is 14 residues long. CDR3 in DNA: TGTGCCAGCAGTTCGGCGACTAGGTACAATGAGCAGTTCTTC. Its protein product is CASSSATRYNEQFF.

Only a few counts were recorded for this clonotype. This CDR3 is CASSQGDTQYF. CDR3 DNA sequence: TGTGCCAGCAGTCAAGGAGATACGCAGTATTTT. This chain uses TRBV7-8 with TRBJ2-3; D gene unclear. The V and J ends lost 6 bases and 5 bases respectively, with 6 bases between them. The CDR3 loop spans 11 amino acids. Germline assignment: CDR1 SGHVS and CDR2 FQNEAQ.

This clonotype was seen only a few times. The chain couples TRBV11-2 to TRBJ2-3; D is uncertain. Germline CDR1 reads SGHAT; CDR2 reads FQNNGV. The CDR3 contains 14 residues. Trimming shortened V by 6 bases and J by 4 bases, and 14 bases separated the two germline ends. The CDR3 sequence: CASRFENWADTQYF. In DNA form, the CDR3 reads TGTGCCAGCAGATTCGAGAACTGGGCAGATACGCAGTATTTT.

This chain's CDR3 is CASSQVGNEQFF. CDR3 sequence (DNA): TGCGCCAGCAGCCAAGTCGGTAATGAGCAGTTCTTC. The chain links TRBV4-1 to TRBJ2-1; D uncertain. Germline V gives CDR1 MGHRA, CDR2 YSYEKL. The V gene lost 1 base and the J gene lost 7 bases, with 5 bases spanning the gap. The CDR3 runs to 12 residues.

This clonotype came up a few times. The chain links TRBV10-2 to TRBJ2-2, with TRBD2 matching 8 bases. Germline values: CDR1 WSHSY, CDR2 SAAADI. V trimming: 7 bases; J trimming: 6 bases; junction bases outside the gene matches: 1. This CDR3 region has 12 residues. The CDR3 spells CASTGGAGELFF. Here the CDR3 DNA reads TGCGCCAGCACGGGAGGGGCCGGGGAGCTGTTTTTT.

This clonotype occurred a few times. DNA of the CDR3: TGTGCCACCAGTCCCGGAAGTTCGGTATATGGCTACACCTTC. This codes for CATSPGSSVYGYTF. This chain uses TRBV24-1 with TRBJ1-2, with D unresolved. V was clipped by 6 bases and J by 5 bases, with 15 bases between them. Germline V gene sequence: CDR1 KGHDR, CDR2 SFDVKD. There are 14 residues in the CDR3.

In this sample, this clonotype turned up a few times. This sequence joins TRBV11-2 and TRBJ2-1, with 10 nucleotides matching TRBD2. Germline CDR1 SGHAT, CDR2 FQNNGV. V shed 1 base and J 3 bases; nucleotides not matched to a gene: 3. The CDR3 loop spans 16 amino acids. The CDR3 DNA follows: TGTGCCAGCAGCTTAGTTGCTAGCGGGAGCTACAATGAGCAGTTCTTC. Translated, it gives CASSLVASGSYNEQFF.

The chain carries TRBV6-2 or TRBV6-3 and TRBJ1-1, with unresolved D. There are 12 residues in the CDR3. V was trimmed by 0 bases and J by 7 bases, leaving 6 bases between them. Looked up from germline, CDR1 is MNHEY and CDR2 is SVGEGT. CDR3 sequence (DNA): TGTGCCAGCAGTTACTCGCCAGATGAAGCTTTCTTT. Encoded protein: CASSYSPDEAFF.

This clonotype has only a few counts. This chain uses TRBV21-1 with TRBJ2-7; the table gives TRBD1 as D, unverified against the DNA. TRBV21-1 counts as a pseudogene. This CDR3 is 16 amino acids long. The DNA for the CDR3 is TGTGCCAGCAGCGCAGGAAGACAGCCAACCCTATACGAGCAGTACGTC. Encoded protein: CASSAGRQPTLYEQYV.

This clonotype was seen only a few times. This chain links TRBV15 with TRBJ2-5, with a weak D call TRBD1 (5 bases). The V and J ends lost 0 bases and 2 bases respectively, with 7 bases between them. The V gene's germline CDR1 is LNHNV and CDR2 YYDKDF (reference sequence). This CDR3 spans 14 amino acids. The CDR3 loop reads CATSREGQQETQYF. CDR3 bases: TGTGCCACCAGCAGAGAGGGGCAGCAAGAGACCCAGTACTTC.

This clonotype was found a few times. The germline gene is not matched at one end of the junction; a read error may be the cause. This chain joins TRBV29-1 and TRBJ2-1; 12 bases map to TRBD2. The germline V gene encodes CDR1 SQVTM and CDR2 ANQGSEA. This CDR3 region has 12 residues. The CDR3 nucleotides read TGCAGCGTCGAAGGACTAGCGGGGCGACGGTTCTTC. Its translation is CSVEGLAGRRFF.

This clonotype was found a few times. This chain links TRBV6-2 or TRBV6-3 with TRBJ2-5; no firm D call. The CDR3 runs to 13 residues. V lost 3 bases, J lost 1 base, and 6 bases lay in between. Germline V gene data show CDR1 as MNHEY and CDR2 as SVGEGT. CDR3 in DNA: TGTGCCAGCAGTTATGAGAGCCAAGAGACCCAGTACTTC. This codes for CASSYESQETQYF.

This sequence joins TRBV7-2 and TRBJ2-7; D perhaps matches TRBD1 (5 bases). The V end lost 3 bases, the J end lost 3 bases, and 12 bases lay between the germline ends. CDR1 and CDR2 (germline): SGHTA, FQGNSA. The CDR3 extends over 14 amino acids. This CDR3 is CASSLGSGHYEQYV. The DNA of the CDR3 is TGTGCCAGCAGCTTGGGCTCAGGGCACTACGAGCAGTACGTC.

This chain connects TRBV20-1 to TRBJ2-4; D is ambiguous. Trimming took off 6 bases at V and 2 bases at J, with 11 bases between the two ends. CDR3 size: 13 residues. Germline-derived CDR1 and CDR2 are DFQATT and SNEGSKA (reference sequence). The DNA for the CDR3 is TGCAGTGCCCGTGCCTACACCAAAAACATTCAGTACTTC. It codes for CSARAYTKNIQYF.

This chain joins TRBV4-1 and TRBJ2-6; D not resolved. The V end was cut by 4 bases, the J end by 4 bases, with 11 bases between. Germline CDR1 MGHRA, CDR2 YSYEKL. The length of the CDR3 is 15 residues. The CDR3 DNA is TGCGCCAGCAGCCCTACAGTATCCGGGGCCAACGTCCTGACTTTC. This codes for CASSPTVSGANVLTF.

This CDR3 is CASSLSGLHEQFF. Here the CDR3 DNA reads TGTGCCAGCAGTTTAAGTGGGCTTCATGAGCAGTTCTTC. The V gene is TRBV27, the J gene TRBJ2-1; D gene ambiguous. The CDR3 consists of 13 residues. Trimming took 2 bases from V and 8 from J, leaving 10 bases between them. Germline V CDR1 and CDR2: MNHEY, SMNVEV (reference sequence).